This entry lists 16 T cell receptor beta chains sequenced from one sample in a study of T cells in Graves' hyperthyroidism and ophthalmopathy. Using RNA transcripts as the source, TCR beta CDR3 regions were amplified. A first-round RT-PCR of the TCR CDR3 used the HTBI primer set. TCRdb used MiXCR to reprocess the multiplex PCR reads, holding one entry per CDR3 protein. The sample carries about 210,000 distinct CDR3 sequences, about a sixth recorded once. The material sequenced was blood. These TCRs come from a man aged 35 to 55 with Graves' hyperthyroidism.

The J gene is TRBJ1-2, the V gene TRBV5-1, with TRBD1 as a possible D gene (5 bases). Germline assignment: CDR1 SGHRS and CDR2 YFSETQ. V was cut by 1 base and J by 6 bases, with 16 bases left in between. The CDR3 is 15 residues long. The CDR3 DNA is TGCGCCAGCAGCTTGCTGGGGCAGGTCGGCGATGGCTACACCTTC. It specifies CASSLLGQVGDGYTF.

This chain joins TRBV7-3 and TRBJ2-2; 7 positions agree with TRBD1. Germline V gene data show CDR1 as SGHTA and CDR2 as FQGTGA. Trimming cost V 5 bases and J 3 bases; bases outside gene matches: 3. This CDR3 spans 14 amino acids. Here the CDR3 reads CASSTGTDTGELFF. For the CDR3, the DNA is TGTGCCAGCAGCACCGGGACAGACACCGGGGAGCTGTTTTTT. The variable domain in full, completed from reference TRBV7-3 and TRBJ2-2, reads GAGVSQTPSNKVTEKGKYVELRCDPISGHTALYWYRQSLGQGPEFLIYFQGTGAADDSGLPNDRFFAVRPEGSVSTLKIQRTERGDSAVYLCASSTGTDTGELFFGEGSRLTVL.

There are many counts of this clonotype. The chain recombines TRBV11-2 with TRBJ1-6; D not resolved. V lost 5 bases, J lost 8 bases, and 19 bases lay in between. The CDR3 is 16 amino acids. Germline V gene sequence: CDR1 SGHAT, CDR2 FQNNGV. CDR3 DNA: TGTGCCAGCAGCCCAGCGGGGAAACTCCCGGATTCACCCCTCCACTTT. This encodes CASSPAGKLPDSPLHF.

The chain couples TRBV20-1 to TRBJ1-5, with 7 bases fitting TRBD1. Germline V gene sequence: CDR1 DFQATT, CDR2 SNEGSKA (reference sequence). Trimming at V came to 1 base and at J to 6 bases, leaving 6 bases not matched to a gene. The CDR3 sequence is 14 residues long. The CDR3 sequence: CSARGGQAVQPQHF. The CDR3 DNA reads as TGCAGTGCTAGAGGCGGACAGGCCGTTCAGCCCCAGCATTTT.

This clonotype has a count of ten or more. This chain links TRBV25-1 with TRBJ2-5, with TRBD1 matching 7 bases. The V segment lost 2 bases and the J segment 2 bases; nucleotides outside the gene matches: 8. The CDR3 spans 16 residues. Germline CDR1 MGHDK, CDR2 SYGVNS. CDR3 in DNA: TGTGCCAGCAGTGAACTCAGTGGGGACAGACAAGAGACCCAGTACTTC. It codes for CASSELSGDRQETQYF.

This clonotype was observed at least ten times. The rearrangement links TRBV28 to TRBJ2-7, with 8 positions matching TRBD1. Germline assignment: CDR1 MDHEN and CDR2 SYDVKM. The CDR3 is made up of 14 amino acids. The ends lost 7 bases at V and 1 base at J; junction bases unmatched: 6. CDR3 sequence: CASTYRDRSYEQYF. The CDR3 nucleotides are TGTGCCAGCACCTATCGGGACAGGTCCTACGAGCAGTACTTC.

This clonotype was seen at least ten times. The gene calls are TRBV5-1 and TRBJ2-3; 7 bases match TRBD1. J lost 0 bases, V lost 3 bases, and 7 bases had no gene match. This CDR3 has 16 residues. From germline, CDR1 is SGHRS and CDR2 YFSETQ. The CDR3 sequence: CASSSNTGASTDTQYF. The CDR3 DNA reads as TGCGCCAGCAGCTCAAATACAGGGGCTAGCACAGATACGCAGTATTTT.

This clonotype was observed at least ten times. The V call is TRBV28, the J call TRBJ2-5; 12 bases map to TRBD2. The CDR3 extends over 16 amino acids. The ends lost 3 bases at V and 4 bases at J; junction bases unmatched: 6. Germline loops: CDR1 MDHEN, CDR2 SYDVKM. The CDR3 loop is CASSFLAGGPIETQYF. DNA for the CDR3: TGTGCCAGCAGTTTCCTAGCGGGGGGGCCGATAGAGACCCAGTACTTC.

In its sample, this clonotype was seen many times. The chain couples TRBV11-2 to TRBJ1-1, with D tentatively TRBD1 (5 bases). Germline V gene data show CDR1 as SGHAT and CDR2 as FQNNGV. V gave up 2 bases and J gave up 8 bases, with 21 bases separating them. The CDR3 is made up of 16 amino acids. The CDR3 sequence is CASSLPAPRQNIEAFF. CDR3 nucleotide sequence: TGTGCCAGCAGCTTACCCGCCCCAAGACAGAACATCGAAGCTTTCTTT.

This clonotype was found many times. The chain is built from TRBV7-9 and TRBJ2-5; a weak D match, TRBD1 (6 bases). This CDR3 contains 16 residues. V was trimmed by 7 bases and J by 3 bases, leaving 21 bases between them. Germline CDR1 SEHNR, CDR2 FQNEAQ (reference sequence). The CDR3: CASTSGKGHSEETQYF. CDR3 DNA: TGTGCCAGCACCTCGGGGAAGGGACATTCTGAAGAGACCCAGTACTTC. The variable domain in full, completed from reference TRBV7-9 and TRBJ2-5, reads DTGVSQNPRHKITKRGQNVTFRCDPISEHNRLYWYRQTLGQGPEFLTYFQNEAQLEKSRLLSDRFSAERPKGSFSTLEIQRTEQGDSAMYLCASTSGKGHSEETQYFGPGTRLLVL.

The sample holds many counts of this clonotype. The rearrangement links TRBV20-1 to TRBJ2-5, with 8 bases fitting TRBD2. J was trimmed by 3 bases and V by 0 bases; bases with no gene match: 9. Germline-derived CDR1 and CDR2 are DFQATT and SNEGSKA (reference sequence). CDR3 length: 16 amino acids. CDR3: CSARDLGRGAEETQYF. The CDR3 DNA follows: TGCAGTGCTAGAGATCTGGGGCGGGGGGCCGAAGAGACCCAGTACTTC.

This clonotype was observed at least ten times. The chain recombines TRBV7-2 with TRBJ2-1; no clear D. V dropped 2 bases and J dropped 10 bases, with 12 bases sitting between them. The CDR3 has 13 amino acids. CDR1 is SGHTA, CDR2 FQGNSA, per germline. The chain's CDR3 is CASSLFSPGEQFF. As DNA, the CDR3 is TGTGCCAGCAGCTTATTCAGCCCTGGGGAGCAGTTCTTC.

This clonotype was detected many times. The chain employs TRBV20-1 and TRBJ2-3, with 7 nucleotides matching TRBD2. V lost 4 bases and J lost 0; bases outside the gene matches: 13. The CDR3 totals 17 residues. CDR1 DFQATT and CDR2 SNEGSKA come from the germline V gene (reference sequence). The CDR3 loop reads CSATDPLAAPSTDTQYF. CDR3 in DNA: TGCAGTGCTACCGACCCCCTAGCGGCCCCTAGCACAGATACGCAGTATTTT.

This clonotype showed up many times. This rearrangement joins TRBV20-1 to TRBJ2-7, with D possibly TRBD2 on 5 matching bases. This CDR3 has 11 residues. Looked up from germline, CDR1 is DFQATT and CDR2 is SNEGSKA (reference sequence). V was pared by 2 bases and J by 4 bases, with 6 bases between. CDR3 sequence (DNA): TGCAGTGCTAGATCGGGATACGAGCAGTACTTC. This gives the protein CSARSGYEQYF.

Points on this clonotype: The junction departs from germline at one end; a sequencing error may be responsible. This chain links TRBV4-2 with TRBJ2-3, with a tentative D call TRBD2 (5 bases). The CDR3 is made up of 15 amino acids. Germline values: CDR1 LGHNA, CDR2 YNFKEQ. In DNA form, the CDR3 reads TGTGCCAGCAGCCAAGTATCGCAGGTCCGGGGTACGCAGAATTTT. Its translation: CASSQVSQVRGTQNF.

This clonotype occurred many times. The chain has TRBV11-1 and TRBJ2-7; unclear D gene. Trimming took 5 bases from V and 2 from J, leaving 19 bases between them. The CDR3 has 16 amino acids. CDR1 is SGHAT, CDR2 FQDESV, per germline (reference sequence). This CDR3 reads CASSPNLGSSTYEQYF. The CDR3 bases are TGTGCCAGCAGCCCAAATCTCGGGTCGTCGACCTACGAGCAGTACTTC.